This TCR beta chain was captured by sequencing in a study of T cell repertoires in cytomegalovirus infection. At the level of the study: Indications came from public TCR beta signatures; they pointed to CMV infection and to a matching HLA type.

CDR3 size: 12 residues. Germline CDR1 SGHTA, CDR2 FQGNSA. Trimming took 3 bases from V and 9 from J, leaving 9 bases between them. One entry per CDR3 protein results from TCRdb running MiXCR on the reads. This repertoire shows approximately 300,000 distinct CDR3 sequences, around 25% found once; its top ten account for 13%. On this clonotype: The target antigen is unknown. A much larger clone is a single base away; this may be a read error.

The TCR originated in a human donor in good health (CMV status not recorded). Some clones in this sample may be carry-over from other donors' samples. This chain connects TRBV7-2 to TRBJ2-1, with D unresolved. The sample consisted of cultured PBMCs, taken from culture after CMV antigen stimulation. This chain's CDR3 is CASSLAWGEQFF. CDR3 DNA: TGTGCCAGCAGCTTGGCTTGGGGTGAGCAGTTCTTC.